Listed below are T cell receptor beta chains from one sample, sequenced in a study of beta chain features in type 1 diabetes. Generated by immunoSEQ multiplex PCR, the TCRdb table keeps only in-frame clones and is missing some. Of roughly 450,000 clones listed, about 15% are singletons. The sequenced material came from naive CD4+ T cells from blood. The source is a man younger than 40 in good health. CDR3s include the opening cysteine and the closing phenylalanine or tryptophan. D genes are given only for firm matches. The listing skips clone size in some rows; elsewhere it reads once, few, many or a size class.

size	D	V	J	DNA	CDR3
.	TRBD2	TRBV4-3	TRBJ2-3	TGCGCCAGCAGCCAAGTGTTAGCGGGGGGGCAAGATACGCAGTATTTT	CASSQVLAGGQDTQYF
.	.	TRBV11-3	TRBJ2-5	TGTGCCAGCAGCCCGGGCTTTCAAACGGAGACCCAGTACTTC	CASSPGFQTETQYF
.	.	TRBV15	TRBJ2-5	TGTGCCACCAGCGGGTTGGTCGGGGAGACCCAGTACTTC	CATSGLVGETQYF
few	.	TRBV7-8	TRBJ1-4	TGTGCCAGCAGCTTACTTAATGAAAAACTGTTTTTT	CASSLLNEKLFF
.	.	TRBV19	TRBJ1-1	TGTGCCAGTAGTATTTCGGGAGGGTTGAACACTGAAGCTTTCTTT	CASSISGGLNTEAFF
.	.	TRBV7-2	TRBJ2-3	TGTGCCAGCAGCTTACGGCCAGACCCCAACTATTGGGAGTATTTT	CASSLRPDPNYWEYF
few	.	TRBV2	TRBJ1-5	TGTGCCAGCAGTGAATCCAGACTGATGAATCAGCCCCAGCATTTT	CASSESRLMNQPQHF
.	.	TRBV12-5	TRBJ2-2	TGTGCTAGTGGTTTCTCTCGGCAGAACACCGGGGAGCTGTTTTTT	CASGFSRQNTGELFF
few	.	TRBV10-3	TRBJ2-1	TGTGCCATCAGTGACCTCTTGGGGTTACAGTTCTTC	CAISDLLGLQFF
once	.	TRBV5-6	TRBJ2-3	TGTGCCAGCAGCTTCAGGGTACCAGATACGCAGTATTTT	CASSFRVPDTQYF
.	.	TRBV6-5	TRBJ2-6	TGTGCCAGCAGTTACGCGGCTGGGGCCAACGTCCTGACTTTC	CASSYAAGANVLTF
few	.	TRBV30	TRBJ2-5	TGTGCCTGGAGTGTATCTAGCGTCGAGACCCAGTACTTC	CAWSVSSVETQYF
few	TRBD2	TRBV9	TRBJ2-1	TGTGCCAGCAGCGTAGCGGCTAGCGGGAGTATAGACGCTAATGAGCAGTTCTTC	CASSVAASGSIDANEQFF
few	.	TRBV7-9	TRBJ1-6	TGTGCCAGCAGCTCGGGGGATTCACCCCTCCACTTT	CASSSGDSPLHF
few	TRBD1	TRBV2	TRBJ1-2	TGTGCCAGCAAAAGGGAACAGGGGAACTATGGCTACACCTTC	CASKREQGNYGYTF
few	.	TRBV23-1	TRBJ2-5	TGCGCCAGCAGTCCTACTGGGGGCTGTGAGACCCAGTACTTC	CASSPTGGCETQYF
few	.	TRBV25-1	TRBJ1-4	TGTGCCAGCAGTGAACGTAATGAAAAACTGTTTTTT	CASSERNEKLFF
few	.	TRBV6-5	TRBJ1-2	TGTGCCAGCAGTTACTCGGCGGAGATAAATGGCTACACCTTC	CASSYSAEINGYTF
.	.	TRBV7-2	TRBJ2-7	TGTGCCAGCAGCTCCACTCCCAACGAGCAGTACTTC	CASSSTPNEQYF
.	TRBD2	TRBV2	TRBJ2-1	TGTGCCAGCAGTATAGCGGGGGGCACCTACAATGAGCAGTTCTTC	CASSIAGGTYNEQFF
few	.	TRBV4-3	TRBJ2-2	TGCGCCAGCAGCCAAGAATCCAGGGTCGCCGGGGAGCTGTTTTTT	CASSQESRVAGELFF
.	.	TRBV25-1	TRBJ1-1	TGTGCCAGCAGTGAATTGTCACAGCACAACACTGAAGCTTTCTTT	CASSELSQHNTEAFF
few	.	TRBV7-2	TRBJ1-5	TGTGCCAGCAGCTTCGATAGCAATCAGCCCCAGCATTTT	CASSFDSNQPQHF
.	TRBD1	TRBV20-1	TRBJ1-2	TGCAGTGCTCAGGGGGACTATGGCTACACCTTC	CSAQGDYGYTF
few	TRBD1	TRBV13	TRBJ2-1	TGTGCCAGCAGCTCCCGACAGGGGATGGGTTACAATGAGCAGTTCTTC	CASSSRQGMGYNEQFF
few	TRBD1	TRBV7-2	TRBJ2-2	TGTGCCAGCAGCCTCAGACAGGGATTTTCGTACACCGGGGAGCTGTTTTTT	CASSLRQGFSYTGELFF
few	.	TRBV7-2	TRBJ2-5	TGTGCCAGCAGCTTAGTGACTCAGGGTATAGAGACCCAGTACTTC	CASSLVTQGIETQYF
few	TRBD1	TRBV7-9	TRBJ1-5	TGTGCCCTCAGGGGGTTCCCTAGCAATCAGCCCCAGCATTTT	CALRGFPSNQPQHF
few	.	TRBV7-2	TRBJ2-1	TGTGCCAGCAGCTTAGTCCCTATCGGCGATGAGCAGTTCTTC	CASSLVPIGDEQFF
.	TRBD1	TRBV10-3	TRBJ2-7	TGTGCCATCAGTGGCCGACCGGGACAGGCCGATATCTCCTACGAGCAGTACTTC	CAISGRPGQADISYEQYF
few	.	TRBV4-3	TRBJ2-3	TGCGCCAGCAGCCAGACCCAACTGGGAAGCACAGATACGCAGTATTTT	CASSQTQLGSTDTQYF
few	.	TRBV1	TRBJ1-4	TGCACCAGCAGCCAAGAATCCAGGGGTTTGGTTCCAAATGAAAAACTGTTTTTT	CTSSQESRGLVPNEKLFF
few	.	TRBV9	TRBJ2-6	TGTGCCAGCAGCGACGGGACCTCTAAGGGTACCTCTGGGGCCAACGTCCTGACTTTC	CASSDGTSKGTSGANVLTF
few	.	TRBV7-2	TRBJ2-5	TGTGCCAGCAGCTTATTTGTAAAACAAGAGACCCAGTACTTC	CASSLFVKQETQYF
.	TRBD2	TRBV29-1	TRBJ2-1	TGCAGCGCCAAGACTAGCGGGGCCTACAATGAGCAGTTCTTC	CSAKTSGAYNEQFF
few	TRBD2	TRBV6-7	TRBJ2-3	TGTGCCAGCAGTTACGCTAGCGGGGGTACAGATACGCAGTATTTT	CASSYASGGTDTQYF
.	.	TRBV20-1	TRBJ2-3	TGCAGTGCGGACGTAGATACGCAGTATTTT	CSADVDTQYF
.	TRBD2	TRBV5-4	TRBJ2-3	TGTGCCAGCAGCTACCCCGGGACTACCAGCACAGATACGCAGTATTTT	CASSYPGTTSTDTQYF
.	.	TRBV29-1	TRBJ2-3	TGCAGCGTTGTGAGGGACCGTCGCACAGATACGCAGTATTTT	CSVVRDRRTDTQYF
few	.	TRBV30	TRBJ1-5	TGTGCCTGGAGCCCAGCTGGGGCCCACCAGCCCCAGCATTTT	CAWSPAGAHQPQHF
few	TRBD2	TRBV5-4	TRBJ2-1	TGTGCCAGCACCCCCGGGACTAGCACATCCAATGAGCAGTTCTTC	CASTPGTSTSNEQFF
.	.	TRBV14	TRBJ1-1	TGTGCCAGCAGCCAGCTAGGGGGGAGGACTGAAGCTTTCTTT	CASSQLGGRTEAFF
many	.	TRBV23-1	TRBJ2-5	TGCGCCAGCAGTCAACCGGGACACACGGAGACCCAGTACTTC	CASSQPGHTETQYF